This is a list of T cell receptor beta chains from one sample in a study of T-cell memory formation after mild COVID-19. TCRdb re-called the 5' RACE reads with MiXCR, one entry per CDR3 protein. This sample has 200,000 to 250,000 distinct CDR3 sequences, with more than 25% found just once. Material: PBMCs or a T cell subset sorted from them (not recorded which). The receptors come from an adult woman who had mild COVID-19 (a few samples of this study predate the infection). Cell type and time point are not known. Each CDR3 is given with its conserved first and last residue. Each record gives: D gene, clone size, J gene, V gene, CDR3 protein, CDR3 DNA. A D gene is named only where the DNA matches it firmly. Only some rows state a clone size, as once, few, many or a class for expanded clones.

d_call: .
clone_size: .
j_call: TRBJ2-3
v_call: TRBV6-6
cdr3_aa: CASSYRGMQYF
cdr3_nt: TGTGCCAGCAGTTACAGGGGAATGCAGTATTTT

d_call: TRBD1
clone_size: few
j_call: TRBJ2-2
v_call: TRBV9
cdr3_aa: CASSVHPGTGKGELFF
cdr3_nt: TGTGCCAGCAGCGTCCATCCTGGGACAGGGAAGGGGGAGCTGTTTTTT

d_call: .
clone_size: few
j_call: TRBJ1-1
v_call: TRBV12-3/TRBV12-4
cdr3_aa: CASSRLWTEAFF
cdr3_nt: TGTGCCAGCAGTCGCCTTTGGACTGAAGCTTTCTTT

d_call: .
clone_size: once
j_call: TRBJ2-6
v_call: TRBV2
cdr3_aa: CARNRGGGANVLTF
cdr3_nt: TGTGCCAGGAACCGAGGTGGTGGGGCCAACGTCCTGACTTTC

d_call: .
clone_size: .
j_call: TRBJ2-3
v_call: TRBV6-4
cdr3_aa: CASSASDKDTQYF
cdr3_nt: TGTGCCAGCAGTGCCAGCGACAAAGATACGCAGTATTTT

d_call: TRBD2
clone_size: .
j_call: TRBJ2-7
v_call: TRBV7-3
cdr3_aa: CASSLLAGEGYEQYF
cdr3_nt: TGTGCCAGCAGCTTATTAGCGGGAGAAGGTTACGAGCAGTACTTC

d_call: .
clone_size: .
j_call: TRBJ2-5
v_call: TRBV29-1
cdr3_aa: CSVHGGQGLGTQYF
cdr3_nt: TGCAGCGTTCACGGGGGACAAGGGTTGGGGACCCAGTACTTC

d_call: TRBD2
clone_size: .
j_call: TRBJ2-2
v_call: TRBV24-1
cdr3_aa: CATAGGYGGELFF
cdr3_nt: TGTGCCACCGCGGGGGGGTACGGCGGGGAGCTGTTTTTT

d_call: .
clone_size: .
j_call: TRBJ2-2
v_call: TRBV7-9
cdr3_aa: CASSRTGSSGELFF
cdr3_nt: TGTGCCAGCAGCCGAACAGGGTCCTCTGGGGAGCTGTTTTTT

d_call: .
clone_size: .
j_call: TRBJ2-5
v_call: TRBV7-6
cdr3_aa: CASSRGVIEETQYF
cdr3_nt: TGTGCCAGCAGCCGTGGTGTGATCGAAGAGACCCAGTACTTC

d_call: TRBD1
clone_size: .
j_call: TRBJ2-7
v_call: TRBV7-2
cdr3_aa: CASSPWTGGPYEQYF
cdr3_nt: TGTGCCAGCAGCCCTTGGACAGGGGGGCCCTACGAGCAGTACTTC

d_call: .
clone_size: few
j_call: TRBJ2-5
v_call: TRBV20-1
cdr3_aa: CSAHTLSSGLETQYF
cdr3_nt: TGCAGTGCACACACCTTATCAAGCGGACTAGAGACCCAGTACTTC

d_call: TRBD2
clone_size: .
j_call: TRBJ2-1
v_call: TRBV4-3
cdr3_aa: CASSQWVAGVRHNEQFF
cdr3_nt: TGCGCCAGCAGCCAGTGGGTAGCGGGAGTTCGCCACAATGAGCAGTTCTTC

d_call: .
clone_size: .
j_call: TRBJ2-7
v_call: TRBV4-3
cdr3_aa: CASSQGRLAVEQYF
cdr3_nt: TGCGCCAGCAGCCAAGGACGTTTAGCTGTAGAGCAGTACTTC

d_call: .
clone_size: .
j_call: TRBJ1-5
v_call: TRBV5-1
cdr3_aa: CASSLAPNQPQHF
cdr3_nt: TGCGCCAGCAGCTTGGCGCCCAATCAGCCCCAGCATTTT

d_call: .
clone_size: .
j_call: TRBJ2-7
v_call: TRBV20-1
cdr3_aa: CSAGDGYEQYF
cdr3_nt: TGCAGTGCCGGGGACGGCTACGAGCAGTACTTC

d_call: .
clone_size: few
j_call: TRBJ1-5
v_call: TRBV15
cdr3_aa: CATSGSKGGYNQPQHF
cdr3_nt: TGTGCCACCAGCGGAAGCAAGGGGGGATACAATCAGCCCCAGCATTTT

d_call: TRBD1
clone_size: many
j_call: TRBJ1-3
v_call: TRBV29-1
cdr3_aa: CSVRGTGYGNTIYF
cdr3_nt: TGCAGCGTGCGCGGGACAGGGTATGGAAACACCATATATTTT